The next 2 T cell receptor beta chains were all read from a single sample in a study of CD8 T cells in Susac syndrome. RNA amounts of roughly 0.45 to 1 ug underwent reverse transcription with random hexamers. TCRdb ran MiXCR on the immunoSEQ multiplex PCR reads and lists one entry per CDR3 protein. The sample lists roughly 140,000 distinct CDR3 sequences; over 85% were seen once. The sequencing input was CD8+ T cells from PBMCs. Receptors were obtained from a human donor with multiple sclerosis.

In nucleotides, the CDR3 is TGTGCCACCAGCAGGGGGGGCGGCACAGATACGCAGTATTTT. This encodes CATSRGGGTDTQYF. This chain connects TRBV15 to TRBJ2-3; possibly TRBD1 or TRBD2 for D (6 bases each). The ends were cut back, 3 bases at V and 1 base at J, with 8 bases in the middle. In germline, CDR1 is LNHNV, CDR2 YYDKDF (reference sequence). This CDR3 comprises 14 residues.

A single count supports this clonotype. The J gene is TRBJ2-1, the V gene TRBV9; D perhaps matches TRBD2 (7 bases). The CDR3 has 17 residues. The V gene lost 0 bases and the J gene lost 8 bases, with 21 bases spanning the gap. Per the germline V gene, CDR1 is SGDLS and CDR2 is YYNGEE. The CDR3 here is CASSVGDVGGLWHEQFF. The CDR3 DNA is TGTGCCAGCAGCGTAGGCGACGTAGGGGGACTATGGCATGAGCAGTTCTTC.